These 20 T cell receptor beta chains were sequenced from one sample in a study of blood T cell repertoires in COVID-19. This table comes from immunoSEQ multiplex PCR, and its TCRdb copy is limited to in-frame clones, with some not included. Among 110,000 or so clones listed, about 85% were seen once. Material: peripheral blood. These receptors came from a man aged 55-75 years with acute or convalescent COVID-19.

V usage is TRBV15 and J usage is TRBJ2-3; tentatively, D is TRBD2 (5 bases). This CDR3 has 14 amino acids. Trimming shortened V by 4 bases and J by 3 bases, and 11 bases separated the two germline ends. CDR1 and CDR2 from the germline V gene are LNHNV and YYDKDF (reference sequence). CDR3 sequence reads: CATSMRAGTDTQYF. CDR3 sequence (DNA): TGTGCCACCAGCATGCGGGCCGGGACAGATACGCAGTATTTT.

V and J are TRBV6-4 and TRBJ1-4, with 10 bases lining up with TRBD1. Per germline, CDR1 MRHNA and CDR2 SNTAGT. The J segment lost 8 bases and the V segment lost 4 bases, leaving 4 bases of the junction unmatched. The CDR3 runs 14 residues. CDR3 loop: CASSVDRGPEKLFF. Written as DNA, the CDR3 is TGTGCCAGCAGTGTTGACAGGGGGCCCGAAAAACTGTTTTTT.

The gene calls are TRBV3-1 (or the pseudogene TRBV3-2) and TRBJ2-7; 10 bases fit TRBD1. This CDR3 is built from 15 residues. V lost 4 bases, J lost 5 bases, and 8 bases stayed unmatched. CDR1 is LGHDT and CDR2 is YNNKEL in the germline V gene (reference sequence). The CDR3 sequence: CASSLVTGGIDEQYF. The CDR3 DNA reads as TGTGCCAGCAGCCTCGTGACAGGGGGCATCGACGAGCAGTACTTC.

The genes are TRBV3-1 (or the pseudogene TRBV3-2) and TRBJ1-6, with D unresolved. V was shortened by 2 bases and J by 7 bases, with 9 bases between the two germline ends. Germline loops: CDR1 LGHDT, CDR2 YNNKEL (reference sequence). The CDR3 is 14 amino acids. The CDR3, as DNA: TGTGCCAGCAGCCAACCGAGTCAAAATTCACCCCTCCACTTT. Translation: CASSQPSQNSPLHF.

The chain uses TRBV20-1 and TRBJ1-6, with D tentatively TRBD1 (6 bases). This CDR3 is built from 15 residues. Trimming stripped 3 bases from V and 7 bases from J, with 16 bases between. Germline assignment: CDR1 DFQATT and CDR2 SNEGSKA (reference sequence). CDR3 sequence: CSASLAGAGNSPLHF. CDR3 sequence (DNA): TGCAGTGCTAGTTTAGCAGGGGCGGGCAATTCACCCCTCCACTTT.

The chain combines TRBV6-2 or TRBV6-3 with TRBJ2-7; D may be TRBD1 (5 bases). Trimming shortened V by 2 bases and J by 0 bases, and 5 bases separated the two germline ends. The CDR3 contains 13 residues. Germline CDR1 is MNHEY and CDR2 is SVGEGT. CDR3 in DNA: TGTGCCAGCAGTTACGACAGCTCCTACGAGCAGTACTTC. Its protein is CASSYDSSYEQYF.

This chain uses TRBV4-3 with TRBJ2-5; 8 nucleotides line up with TRBD1. CDR3 size: 15 residues. V gave up 0 bases and J gave up 4 bases; unmatched junction bases: 4. Germline V gene data show CDR1 as LGHNA and CDR2 as YSLEER. CDR3 DNA: TGCGCCAGCAGCCAAGACCCAGGGGGCGTAGAGACCCAGTACTTC. It yields the protein CASSQDPGGVETQYF.

This sequence joins TRBV6-1 and TRBJ2-5; D ambiguous. Per the germline V gene, CDR1 is MNHNS and CDR2 is SASEGT. The CDR3 covers 12 residues. Trimming removed 5 bases at V and 0 bases at J, with 4 bases between. CDR3 protein: CASSQDQETQYF. CDR3 DNA sequence: TGTGCCAGCAGTCAGGACCAAGAGACCCAGTACTTC.

The rearrangement links TRBV6-5 to TRBJ2-1; no clear D. Trimming took off 1 base at V and 5 bases at J, with 12 bases between the two ends. Germline CDR1 and CDR2: MNHEY and SVGAGI. This CDR3 is built from 15 residues. This chain's CDR3 is CASSYYLAAHNEQFF. CDR3 DNA: TGTGCCAGCAGTTACTATTTGGCGGCACACAATGAGCAGTTCTTC.

This clone showed up just a few times. The chain couples TRBV4-2 to TRBJ2-6, with 8 bases that match TRBD2. From germline, CDR1 is LGHNA and CDR2 YNFKEQ. V was clipped by 4 bases and J by 0 bases; unmatched bases: 11. CDR3 size: 19 residues. The CDR3 DNA follows: TGTGCCAGCAGCCGTGACCCGGGACTAGGAAGCTCTGGGGCCAACGTCCTGACTTTC. The encoded protein is CASSRDPGLGSSGANVLTF.

This clone was seen only once. This chain links TRBV12-3 or TRBV12-4 with TRBJ1-1; TRBD1 agrees at 7 bases. The CDR3 is made up of 13 amino acids. Unmatched junction bases numbered 6, after V lost 7 bases and J lost 4 bases. CDR3 sequence (DNA): TGTGCCAGCACCCCGACAGGGTTCACTGAAGCTTTCTTT. This translates into CASTPTGFTEAFF.

The J gene is TRBJ1-5, the V gene TRBV28, with D possibly matching TRBD1 (5 bases). Germline CDR1 reads MDHEN; CDR2 reads SYDVKM. The V end lost 5 bases, the J end lost 7 bases, and 18 bases lay between the germline ends. The CDR3 covers 15 residues. The CDR3 sequence is CASSLGGPGTQPQHF. The CDR3 DNA reads TGTGCCAGCAGTCTGGGGGGACCGGGCACCCAGCCCCAGCATTTT.

The J gene is TRBJ2-1, the V gene TRBV7-2; 8 positions agree with TRBD2. V lost 3 bases, J lost 4 bases, and 5 bases stayed unmatched. Looked up from germline, CDR1 is SGHTA and CDR2 is FQGNSA. This CDR3 comprises 15 residues. Here the CDR3 reads CASSLGLVDYNEQFF. CDR3 coding DNA: TGTGCCAGCAGCTTGGGACTAGTCGATTACAATGAGCAGTTCTTC.

This chain joins TRBV7-2 and TRBJ2-3; 10 nucleotides match TRBD1. This CDR3 contains 16 residues. Per germline, CDR1 SGHTA and CDR2 FQGNSA. The J segment lost 2 bases and the V segment lost 5 bases, leaving 7 bases of the junction unmatched. Here the CDR3 reads CASSRGGQGSTDTQYF. The DNA for the CDR3 is TGTGCCAGCAGCCGGGGGGGACAGGGGTCCACAGATACGCAGTATTTT.

The rearrangement links TRBV4-3 to TRBJ1-2; 8 bases map to TRBD1. Per germline, CDR1 LGHNA and CDR2 YSLEER. This CDR3 is built from 15 residues. V was pared by 4 bases and J by 2 bases, with 6 bases of the junction left unmatched. The CDR3, as DNA: TGCGCCAGCAGCCCGAACTACAGGGGGAACTATGGCTACACCTTC. Translation gives CASSPNYRGNYGYTF.

V and J are TRBV2 and TRBJ2-3, with 7 positions matching TRBD1. The CDR3 runs 13 residues. Trimming cost V 7 bases and J 6 bases; bases outside gene matches: 7. Germline loops: CDR1 SNHLY, CDR2 FYNNEI. This chain's CDR3 is CASIMTGSDTQYF. In DNA, the CDR3 is TGTGCCAGCATTATGACAGGGTCGGATACGCAGTATTTT.

The genes are TRBV2 and TRBJ1-2; the D gene is possibly TRBD1 (6 bases). CDR1 and CDR2 (germline): SNHLY, FYNNEI. V lost 10 bases and J 4 bases, leaving 7 bases between the germline ends. The CDR3 is made up of 10 amino acids. The DNA for the CDR3 is TGTGCCATAGGGGGCTATGGCTACACCTTC. Translated: CAIGGYGYTF. Full variable domain (outside the CDR3, taken from reference TRBV2 and TRBJ1-2): EPEVTQTPSHQVTQMGQEVILRCVPISNHLYFYWYRQILGQKVEFLVSFYNNEISEKSEIFDDQFSVERPDGSNFTLKIRSTKLEDSAMYFCAIGGYGYTFGSGTRLTVV.

CDR3 DNA sequence: TGTGCCAGCAGCCAGGGTAAACAGGCGCACGGGGAGACCCAGTACTTC. This codes for CASSQGKQAHGETQYF. J is TRBJ2-5 and V is TRBV3-1 (or the pseudogene TRBV3-2); maybe TRBD1 (5 bases). V was cut by 3 bases and J by 5 bases, with 19 bases left in between. There are 16 residues in the CDR3. Germline CDR1 reads LGHDT; CDR2 reads YNNKEL (reference sequence).

This clone was observed a single time. The chain joins TRBV27 to TRBJ1-1, with D perhaps TRBD1 (5 bases). The germline gives CDR1 MNHEY, CDR2 SMNVEV (reference sequence). Trimming took off 5 bases at V and 5 bases at J, with 24 bases between the two ends. CDR3 size: 17 residues. Here the CDR3 reads CASSPWGVGGGRTEAFF. The CDR3 DNA is TGTGCCAGCAGTCCTTGGGGGGTAGGTGGGGGAAGGACTGAAGCTTTCTTT.

The rearrangement uses TRBV6-5 and TRBJ2-4, with 8 bases matching TRBD1. Looked up from germline, CDR1 is MNHEY and CDR2 is SVGAGI. CDR3 length: 14 amino acids. The junction had 5 bases not matched to a gene; V was cut back by 9 bases and J by 1 base. CDR3 in DNA: TGTGCCAGTGGACAGGGTAGGGCCAAAAACATTCAGTACTTC. Protein: CASGQGRAKNIQYF.